This entry features one T cell receptor beta chain sequence. Assay: immunoSEQ multiplex PCR; the TCRdb copy retains only in-frame clones and omits some. The sample contains about 160,000 clones, under 85% of which appear only once. These data come from a study of blood T cell repertoires in COVID-19. Whole-study context: Sites across the United States, Italy and Spain contributed samples from acute and convalescent COVID-19. The cDNA or gDNA used as material had been derived from T cells, B-cell-depleted T cells, or PBMCs.

Patients of the Seattle cohort, enrolled during active infection, were followed longitudinally. The V and J ends lost 4 bases and 0 bases, in that order; junction bases with no gene match: 5. CDR3 size: 16 residues. CDR1 is SGHDN and CDR2 is FVKESK in the germline V gene. This TCR was sampled from a man older than 75 with COVID-19, enrolled during active disease. Sequencing input: peripheral blood. The chain is built from TRBV14 and TRBJ1-4; TRBD1 aligns across 7 bases. In DNA, the CDR3 is TGTGCCAGCAGCCGCCGACAGGGCGCAACTAATGAAAAACTGTTTTTT. Residues: CASSRRQGATNEKLFF. Together with reference TRBV14 and TRBJ1-4, the CDR3 gives the full variable domain: EAGVTQFPSHSVIEKGQTVTLRCDPISGHDNLYWYRRVMGKEIKFLLHFVKESKQDESGMPNNRFLAERTGGTYSTLKVQPAELEDSGVYFCASSRRQGATNEKLFFGSGTQLSVL.